This T cell receptor (beta chain) derives from a study of blood T cells in healthy people across ages. V shed 6 bases, J shed 12 bases, and the junction held 12 bases outside the gene matches. This CDR3 spans 13 amino acids. Germline lookup yields CDR1 MNHNS and CDR2 SASEGT. Then a second PCR, running about 6 to 12 cycles, was carried out with a sample-barcoded 5' primer and a J-beta primer mix. TCRdb re-derived calls from the 5' RACE reads in MiXCR, one entry per CDR3 protein. Among 1.5 million to 2 million distinct CDR3 sequences listed, about 28% were seen once. The TCR sequence derives from a woman in her twenties or thirties in good health. The chain has TRBV6-1 and TRBJ2-5, with TRBD2 identical over 8 bases. The sequenced sample was blood. The CDR3 DNA is TGTGCCAGCAGGGAGTCCCGGGAGGGCGTGGAGTACTTC. Its translation is CASRESREGVEYF.